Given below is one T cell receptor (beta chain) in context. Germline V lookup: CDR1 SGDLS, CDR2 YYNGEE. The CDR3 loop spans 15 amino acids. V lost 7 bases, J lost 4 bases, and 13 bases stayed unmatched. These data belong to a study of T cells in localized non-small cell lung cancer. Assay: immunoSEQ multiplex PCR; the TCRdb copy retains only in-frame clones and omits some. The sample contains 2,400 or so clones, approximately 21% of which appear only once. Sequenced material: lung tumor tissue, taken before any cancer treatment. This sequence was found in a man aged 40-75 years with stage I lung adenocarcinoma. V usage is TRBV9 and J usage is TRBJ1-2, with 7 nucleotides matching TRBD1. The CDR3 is CASAKPGQTLYGYTF. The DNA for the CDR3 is TGTGCCAGCGCCAAACCGGGACAGACCCTCTATGGCTACACCTTC.